This TCR beta chain was sequenced in a study of blood T cell repertoires in COVID-19. CDR3 length: 13 residues. CDR1 and CDR2 from the germline V gene are MDHEN and SYDVKM. Per the authors' pipeline: Amplification from reference gene primers served as the basis for estimated nucleated cell counts. Sequenced by immunoSEQ multiplex PCR; TCRdb stores in-frame clones only, minus some. The D gene and trimming were derived from the DNA, and the V and J assignments and clone size from that table. This table holds around 250,000 clones, around 85% found once. The chain is built from TRBV28 and TRBJ2-3; the D is unclear. The sequenced sample consisted of peripheral blood. The source of this sequence is a man in his 60s with acute or convalescent COVID-19. In DNA, the CDR3 is TGTGCTGTGGCTCCTCCCAACACAGATACGCAGTATTTT. Translation gives CAVAPPNTDTQYF.